A selection of T cell receptor beta chains follows, all from one sample in a study of T cells in Graves' hyperthyroidism and ophthalmopathy. MiXCR was run by TCRdb on the multiplex PCR reads, yielding one entry per CDR3 protein. The data contain about 320,000 distinct CDR3 sequences, approximately 15% of them singletons. Sequenced sample: blood. These receptors all come from a young man with Graves' hyperthyroidism. CDR3s include the opening cysteine and the closing phenylalanine or tryptophan. The D gene is left open where the match is weak. Clone sizes are given selectively: once, few, many, or a class where the clone is expanded.

d_call j_call v_call clone_size cdr3_nt cdr3_aa
- TRBJ2-2 TRBV18 - TGTGCCAGCTCACCCCCCACAAGTAGCGGAGACACCGGGGAGCTGTTTTTT CASSPPTSSGDTGELFF
TRBD2 TRBJ2-7 TRBV20-1 - TGCAGTGCTAGAGATTATTCCAAGCGGGAGGCGGACGAGCAGTACTTC CSARDYSKREADEQYF
- TRBJ2-2 TRBV6-1 - TGTGCCAGCGAGGGGGCCGGGGAGCTGTTTTTT CASEGAGELFF
TRBD2 TRBJ2-3 TRBV10-3 - TGTGCCATCAGTGTCGGTGTTAGCGGGACTACAGATACGCAGTATTTT CAISVGVSGTTDTQYF
- TRBJ2-7 TRBV28 - TGTGCCAGCACCTCTCAGCCCTACGAGCAGTACTTC CASTSQPYEQYF
- TRBJ2-5 TRBV24-1 - TGTGCCACCAGTGATACGACCGGGGTTCAAGAGACCCAGTACTTC CATSDTTGVQETQYF
TRBD2 TRBJ2-3 TRBV7-2 many TGTGCCAGCAGCTTAGACCTAGCGGGAGTGGTGTATACGCAGTATTTT CASSLDLAGVVYTQYF
- TRBJ2-1 TRBV3-1 many TGTGCCAGCAGCCCCACTAGGGACTCCTACAATGAGCAGTTCTTC CASSPTRDSYNEQFF
TRBD1 TRBJ1-2 TRBV2 many TGTGCCAGCCTACCAGGGCTTCCGGACAGGGGATTTACCTTC CASLPGLPDRGFTF
- TRBJ1-1 TRBV29-1 - TGCAGCGTGCGGCAGGGCGACACTGAAGCTTTCTTT CSVRQGDTEAFF
- TRBJ2-2 TRBV28 many TGTGCCAGCACATCTAGACAGGCATCGAACACCGGGGAGCTGTTTTTT CASTSRQASNTGELFF
- TRBJ2-1 TRBV7-2 many TGTGCCAGCAGCTCAAAGTTGAGTTCCTACAATGAGCAGTTCTTC CASSSKLSSYNEQFF
TRBD1 TRBJ1-2 TRBV5-4 - TGTGCCAGCAGCTTGGACAGGGGTGGCTGCACCTTC CASSLDRGGCTF
TRBD2 TRBJ2-4 TRBV20-1 - TGCAGTGCTATGCGGGAGGGTACTTTAGCCAAAAACATTCAGTACTTC CSAMREGTLAKNIQYF
TRBD2 TRBJ2-1 TRBV5-5 many TGTGCCAGCAGCGGGATGAGCGGGAGGGAGAACAATGAGCAGTTCTTC CASSGMSGRENNEQFF
TRBD1 TRBJ2-3 TRBV6-1 many TGTGCCAGCCCCCAGATTCCGGGACAGGGCACAGATACGCAGTATTTT CASPQIPGQGTDTQYF
TRBD2 TRBJ2-7 TRBV10-2 - TGCGCCAGCAGTGAGATATCTAGCGGAGGAGGAGGGGAGCAGTACTTC CASSEISSGGGGEQYF
- TRBJ2-7 TRBV11-2 many TGTGCCAGCAGCACACCCCCCGAGGGCCGCGACGAGCAGTACTTC CASSTPPEGRDEQYF
TRBD1 TRBJ1-4 TRBV6-1 many TGTGCCAGCTCCCCTGAAGAGACAGGGGCTTGGGGGAGTGAAAAACTGTTTTTT CASSPEETGAWGSEKLFF
TRBD1 TRBJ2-4 TRBV12-3/TRBV12-4 - TGTGCCAGCAGTCGACAGGGTGGGGAAAACATTCAGTACTTC CASSRQGGENIQYF
TRBD2 TRBJ2-2 TRBV5-5 few TGTGCCAGCTCTCGGACTAGCGGGATCGGTACCGGGGAGCTGTTTTTT CASSRTSGIGTGELFF
TRBD1 TRBJ2-2 TRBV10-3 once TGTGCCATCGGCCGGGACAGGGGGCCCGGGGAGCTGTTTTTT CAIGRDRGPGELFF
TRBD1 TRBJ1-2 TRBV6-2/TRBV6-3 - TGTGCCAGCTCGCAGGGGGGTCACTATGGCTACACCTTC CASSQGGHYGYTF
TRBD1 TRBJ1-2 TRBV20-1 many TGCAGTGCGGGGGACAGGATGCGTGGCTACACCTTC CSAGDRMRGYTF
TRBD1 TRBJ1-2 TRBV27 few TGTGCCAGCAGTGATCTGACAGGGAACTATGGCTACACCTTC CASSDLTGNYGYTF
- TRBJ2-1 TRBV2 many TGTGCCTTACTACAAACTAACAATGAGCAGTTCTTC CALLQTNNEQFF